One sample yielded the 8 T cell receptor beta chains listed below, sequenced in a study of cytomegalovirus exposure and HLA in healthy donors. The PCR contained 60 Vbeta and 13 Jbeta primers. Here immunoSEQ multiplex PCR was the method, and the copy in TCRdb shows in-frame clones only, minus some. The sample records over 150,000 clones, roughly 84% being singletons. Material for sequencing was PBMCs. These receptor sequences come from a boy younger than 10 in good health and CMV-seronegative.

J is TRBJ1-4 and V is TRBV5-1; the D is unclear. Per germline, CDR1 SGHRS and CDR2 YFSETQ. This CDR3 is built from 15 residues. Trimming removed 0 bases from V and 5 bases from J, with 11 bases in between. The CDR3 coding sequence is TGCGCCAGCAGCTTGGTCGCGGCAGCCAATGAAAAACTGTTTTTT. This translates into CASSLVAAANEKLFF.

The J gene is TRBJ2-3, the V gene TRBV27; 8 nucleotides line up with TRBD2. The CDR3 is 18 residues long. With V trimmed by 4 bases and J by 0 bases, 12 bases remained unmatched. The germline gives CDR1 MNHEY, CDR2 SMNVEV (reference sequence). CDR3 protein: CASSSPPTGGRSTDTQYF. DNA of the CDR3: TGTGCCAGCAGTTCGCCCCCGACGGGGGGGCGCAGCACAGATACGCAGTATTTT.

The V and J genes are TRBV6-1 and TRBJ1-3; D gene uncertain. This CDR3 comprises 14 residues. The ends were cut back, 10 bases at V and 8 bases at J, with 21 bases in the middle. CDR1 MNHNS and CDR2 SASEGT come from the germline V gene. This CDR3 reads CATQVRADGDTIYF. Written as DNA, the CDR3 is TGTGCCACCCAAGTGAGGGCGGACGGAGACACCATATATTTT.

V and J are TRBV6-1 and TRBJ2-7, with 9 bases identical to TRBD2. Unmatched junction bases numbered 11, after V lost 5 bases and J lost 6 bases. Germline values: CDR1 MNHNS, CDR2 SASEGT. This CDR3 contains 15 residues. DNA of the CDR3: TGTGCCAGCAGTATCACGGTAGCGGGAGTGGGCGAGCAGTACTTC. Translated: CASSITVAGVGEQYF.

The chain combines TRBV11-2 with TRBJ2-7, with D tentatively TRBD2 (6 bases). Per the germline V gene, CDR1 is SGHAT and CDR2 is FQNNGV. CDR3 length: 15 amino acids. Trimming removed 3 bases at V and 0 bases at J, with 12 bases between. The chain's CDR3 is CASSFAREDSYEQYF. The CDR3 DNA reads as TGTGCCAGCAGCTTCGCCAGGGAGGACTCCTACGAGCAGTACTTC.

V gene TRBV7-9 combines with J gene TRBJ1-4, with 9 positions matching TRBD1. This CDR3 has 16 residues. The V gene end was trimmed by 5 bases and the J gene end by 8 bases; junction bases not matched to a gene: 12. Germline CDR1 SEHNR, CDR2 FQNEAQ (reference sequence). The CDR3: CASSQWTGARLEKLFF. In nucleotides, the CDR3 is TGTGCCAGCAGCCAGTGGACAGGGGCCCGATTGGAAAAACTGTTTTTT.

This chain links TRBV5-4 with TRBJ2-3; 9 bases agree with TRBD2. V shed 0 bases, J shed 2 bases, and the junction held 7 bases outside the gene matches. The CDR3 covers 17 residues. CDR1 SGHNT and CDR2 YYREEE come from the germline V gene (reference sequence). CDR3 protein: CASSLGKPGLATDTQYF. DNA for the CDR3: TGTGCCAGCAGCTTGGGGAAACCGGGACTAGCCACAGATACGCAGTATTTT.

This clone was detected a few times. This chain joins TRBV4-1 and TRBJ1-1; the match to TRBD1 covers 8 bases. Germline V CDR1 and CDR2: MGHRA, YSYEKL. V lost 4 bases, J lost 1 base, and 2 bases stayed unmatched. The CDR3 runs 14 residues. The CDR3 region has the DNA TGCGCCAGCAGCCCCGGGACAGGGAACACTGAAGCTTTCTTT. This sequence encodes CASSPGTGNTEAFF.